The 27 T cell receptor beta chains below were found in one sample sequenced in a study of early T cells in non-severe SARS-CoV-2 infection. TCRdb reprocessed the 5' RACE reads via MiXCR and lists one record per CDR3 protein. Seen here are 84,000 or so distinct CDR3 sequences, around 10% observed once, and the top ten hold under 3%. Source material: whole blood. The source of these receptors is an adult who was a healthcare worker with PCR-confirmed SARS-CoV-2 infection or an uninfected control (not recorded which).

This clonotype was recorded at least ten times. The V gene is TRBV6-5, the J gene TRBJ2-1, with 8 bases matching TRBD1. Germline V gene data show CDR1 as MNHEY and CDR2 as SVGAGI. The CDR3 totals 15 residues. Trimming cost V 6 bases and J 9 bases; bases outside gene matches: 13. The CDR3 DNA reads TGTGCCAGCAGCCGAGCAGGGGGCTCGTATTTTGAGCAGTTCTTC. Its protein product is CASSRAGGSYFEQFF.

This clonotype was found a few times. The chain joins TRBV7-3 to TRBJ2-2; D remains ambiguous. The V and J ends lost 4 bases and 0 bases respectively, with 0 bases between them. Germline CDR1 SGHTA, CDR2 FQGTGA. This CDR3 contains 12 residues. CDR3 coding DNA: TGTGCCAGCAGCTCGAACACCGGGGAGCTGTTTTTT. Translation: CASSSNTGELFF.

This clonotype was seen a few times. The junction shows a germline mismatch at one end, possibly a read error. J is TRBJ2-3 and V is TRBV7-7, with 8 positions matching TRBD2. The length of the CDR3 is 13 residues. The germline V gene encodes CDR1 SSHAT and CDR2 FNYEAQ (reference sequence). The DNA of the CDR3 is TGTGCTAGCAGCTTAGCGAGTAGCGGGGTGCAGTATTTT. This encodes CASSLASSGVQYF.

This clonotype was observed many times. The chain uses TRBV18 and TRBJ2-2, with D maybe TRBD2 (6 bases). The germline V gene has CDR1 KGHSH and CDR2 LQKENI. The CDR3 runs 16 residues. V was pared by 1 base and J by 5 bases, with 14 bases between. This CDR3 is CASSPLVVAETGELFF. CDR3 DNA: TGTGCCAGCTCACCACTGGTAGTAGCGGAGACCGGGGAGCTGTTTTTT.

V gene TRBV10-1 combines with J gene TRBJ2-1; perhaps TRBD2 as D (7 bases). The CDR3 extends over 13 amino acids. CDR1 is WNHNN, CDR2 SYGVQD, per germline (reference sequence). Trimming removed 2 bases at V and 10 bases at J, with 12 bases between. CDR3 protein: CASSEIGGGEQFF. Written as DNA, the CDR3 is TGCGCCAGCAGTGAGATAGGGGGAGGGGAGCAGTTCTTC.

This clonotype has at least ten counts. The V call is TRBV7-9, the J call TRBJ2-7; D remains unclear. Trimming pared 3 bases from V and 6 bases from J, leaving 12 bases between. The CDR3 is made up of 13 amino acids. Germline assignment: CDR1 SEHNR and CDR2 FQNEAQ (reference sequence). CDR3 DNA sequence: TGTGCCAGCAGCTTGGAAGGGCCGGGCGAGCAGTACTTC. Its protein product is CASSLEGPGEQYF.

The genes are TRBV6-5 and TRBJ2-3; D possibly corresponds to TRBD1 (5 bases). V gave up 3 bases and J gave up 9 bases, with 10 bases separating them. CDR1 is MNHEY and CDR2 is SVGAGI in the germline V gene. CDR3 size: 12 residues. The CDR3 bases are TGTGCCAGCAGTTATAGGCAGGGCACGCAGTATTTT. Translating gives CASSYRQGTQYF.

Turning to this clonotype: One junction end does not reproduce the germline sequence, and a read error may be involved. The CDR3: CASSLAPGELFF. For the CDR3, the DNA is TGTGCCAGCAGCTTGGCCCCCGGGGAACTGTTTTTT. The V gene is TRBV5-5, the J gene TRBJ2-2; D is possibly TRBD2 (5 bases). CDR1 and CDR2 from the germline V gene are SGHKS and YYEKEE (reference sequence). The CDR3 sequence is 12 residues long.

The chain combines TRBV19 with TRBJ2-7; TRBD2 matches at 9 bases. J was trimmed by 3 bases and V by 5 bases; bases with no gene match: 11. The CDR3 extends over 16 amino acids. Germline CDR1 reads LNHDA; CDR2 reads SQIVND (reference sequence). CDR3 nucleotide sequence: TGTGCCAGTAGTTTGACTGATAGCGGGAGAAACTACGAGCAGTACTTC. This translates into CASSLTDSGRNYEQYF.

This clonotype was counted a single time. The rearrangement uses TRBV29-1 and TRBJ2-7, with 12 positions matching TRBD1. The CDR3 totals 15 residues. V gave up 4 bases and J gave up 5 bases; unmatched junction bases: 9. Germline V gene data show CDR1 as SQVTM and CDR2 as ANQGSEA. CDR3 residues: CSVAKGTGGWDEQYF. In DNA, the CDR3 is TGCAGCGTTGCTAAAGGGACAGGGGGCTGGGACGAGCAGTACTTC.

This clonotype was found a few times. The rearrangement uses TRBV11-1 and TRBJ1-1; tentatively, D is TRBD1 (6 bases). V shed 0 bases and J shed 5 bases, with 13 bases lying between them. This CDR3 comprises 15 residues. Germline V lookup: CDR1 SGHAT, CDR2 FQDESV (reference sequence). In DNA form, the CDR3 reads TGTGCCAGCAGCTTAGCGCGGGGGCGAGGTACTGAAGCTTTCTTT. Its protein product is CASSLARGRGTEAFF.

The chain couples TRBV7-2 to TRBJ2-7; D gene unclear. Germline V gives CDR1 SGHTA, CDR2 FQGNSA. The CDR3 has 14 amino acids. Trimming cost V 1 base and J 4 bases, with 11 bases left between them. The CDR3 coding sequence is TGTGCCAGCAGCTTAGAATTCTTCTCGTACGAGCAGTACTTC. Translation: CASSLEFFSYEQYF.

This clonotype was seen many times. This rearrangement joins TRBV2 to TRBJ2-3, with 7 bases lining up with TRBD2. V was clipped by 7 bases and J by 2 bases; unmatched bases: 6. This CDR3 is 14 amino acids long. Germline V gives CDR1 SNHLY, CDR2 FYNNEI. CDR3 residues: CASKRGDYTDTQYF. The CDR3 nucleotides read TGTGCCAGCAAACGGGGGGATTACACAGATACGCAGTATTTT.

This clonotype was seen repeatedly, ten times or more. CDR3 bases: TGTGCCAGCATTTTCAGTGGCGTAGGCACTGAAGCTTTCTTT. This translates into CASIFSGVGTEAFF. The rearrangement uses TRBV28 and TRBJ1-1; D is unclear. The CDR3 totals 14 residues. V lost 7 bases and J 4 bases, leaving 16 bases between the germline ends. The germline gives CDR1 MDHEN, CDR2 SYDVKM.

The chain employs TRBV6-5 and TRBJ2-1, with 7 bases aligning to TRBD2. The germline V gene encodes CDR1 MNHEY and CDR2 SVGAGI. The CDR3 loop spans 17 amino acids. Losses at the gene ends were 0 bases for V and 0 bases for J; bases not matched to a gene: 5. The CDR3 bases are TGTGCCAGCAGTTACTCCCGGACTAGGAGCTCCTACAATGAGCAGTTCTTC. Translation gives CASSYSRTRSSYNEQFF.

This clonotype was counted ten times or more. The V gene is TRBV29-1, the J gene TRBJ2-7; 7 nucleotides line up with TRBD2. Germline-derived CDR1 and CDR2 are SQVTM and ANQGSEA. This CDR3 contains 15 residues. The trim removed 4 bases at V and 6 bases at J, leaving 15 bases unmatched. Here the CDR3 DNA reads TGCAGCGTTGTCCCAGAGGGGAGGGCCGACGGCGAGCAGTACTTC. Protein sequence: CSVVPEGRADGEQYF.

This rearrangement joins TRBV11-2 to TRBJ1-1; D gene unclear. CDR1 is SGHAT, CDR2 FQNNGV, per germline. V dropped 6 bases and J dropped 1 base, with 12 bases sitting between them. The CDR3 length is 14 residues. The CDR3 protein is CASRAYMENTEAFF. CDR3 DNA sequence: TGTGCCAGCAGGGCCTACATGGAGAACACTGAAGCTTTCTTT.

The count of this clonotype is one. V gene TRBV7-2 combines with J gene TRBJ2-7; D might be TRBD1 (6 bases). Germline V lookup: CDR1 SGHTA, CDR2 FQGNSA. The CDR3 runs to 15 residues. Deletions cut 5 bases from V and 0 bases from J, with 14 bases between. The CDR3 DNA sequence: TGTGCCAGCAGCGCCCTGCCAGGGGACTCCTACGAGCAGTACTTC. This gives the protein CASSALPGDSYEQYF.

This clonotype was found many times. CDR3 residues: CASSSTSGSPNEQFF. The CDR3 DNA sequence: TGTGCCAGCAGCTCGACTAGCGGGAGCCCCAATGAGCAGTTCTTC. The chain employs TRBV7-9 and TRBJ2-1, with TRBD2 matching 12 bases. The junction had 4 bases not matched to a gene; V was cut back by 4 bases and J by 6 bases. Germline-derived CDR1 and CDR2 are SEHNR and FQNEAQ (reference sequence). This CDR3 has 15 residues.

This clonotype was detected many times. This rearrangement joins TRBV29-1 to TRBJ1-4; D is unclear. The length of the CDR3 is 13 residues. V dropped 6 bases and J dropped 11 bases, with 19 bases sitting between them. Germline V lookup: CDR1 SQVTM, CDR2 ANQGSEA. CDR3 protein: CSVAGEGVGKLFF. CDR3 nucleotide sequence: TGCAGCGTGGCCGGTGAGGGAGTGGGGAAACTGTTTTTT. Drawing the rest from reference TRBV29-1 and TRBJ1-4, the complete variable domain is SAVISQKPSRDICQRGTSLTIQCQVDSQVTMMFWYRQQPGQSLTLIATANQGSEATYESGFVIDKFPISRPNLTFSTLTVSNMSPEDSSIYLCSVAGEGVGKLFFGSGTQLSVL.

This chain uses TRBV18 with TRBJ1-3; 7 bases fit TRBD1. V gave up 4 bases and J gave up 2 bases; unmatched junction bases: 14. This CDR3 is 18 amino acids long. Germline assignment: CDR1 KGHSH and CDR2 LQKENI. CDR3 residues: CASSLFASPGQAGNTIYF. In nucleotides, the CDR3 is TGTGCCAGCTCACTATTTGCTTCGCCAGGACAGGCTGGAAACACCATATATTTT.

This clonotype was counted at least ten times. DNA of the CDR3: TGTGCCAGCAGTTACCAGGGGCCCTCCTACGAGCAGTACTTC. Amino acids: CASSYQGPSYEQYF. This sequence joins TRBV6-5 and TRBJ2-7, with a possible D match to TRBD1 (6 bases). V lost 2 bases, J lost 0 bases, and 8 bases lay in between. From germline, CDR1 is MNHEY and CDR2 SVGAGI. The CDR3 covers 14 residues.

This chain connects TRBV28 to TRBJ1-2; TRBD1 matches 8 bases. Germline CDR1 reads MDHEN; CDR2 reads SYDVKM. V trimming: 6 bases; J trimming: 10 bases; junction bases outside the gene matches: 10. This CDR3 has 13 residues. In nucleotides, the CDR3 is TGTGCCAGCAGGGAAATGACAGGGGTCGACTACACCTTC. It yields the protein CASREMTGVDYTF.

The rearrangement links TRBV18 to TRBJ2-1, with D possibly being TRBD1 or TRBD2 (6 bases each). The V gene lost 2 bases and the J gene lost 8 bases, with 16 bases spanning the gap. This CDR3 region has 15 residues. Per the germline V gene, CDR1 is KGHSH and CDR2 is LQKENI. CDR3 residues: CASSPITGAGHEQFF. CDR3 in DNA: TGTGCCAGCTCACCAATCACGGGGGCCGGACATGAGCAGTTCTTC.

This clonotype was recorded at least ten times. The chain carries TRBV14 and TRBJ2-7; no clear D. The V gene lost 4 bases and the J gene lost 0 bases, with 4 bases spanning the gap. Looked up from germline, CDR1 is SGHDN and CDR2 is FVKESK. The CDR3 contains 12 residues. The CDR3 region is CASSLSSYEQYF. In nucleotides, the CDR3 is TGTGCCAGCAGCCTCAGCTCCTACGAGCAGTACTTC. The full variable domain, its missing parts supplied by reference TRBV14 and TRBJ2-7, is EAGVTQFPSHSVIEKGQTVTLRCDPISGHDNLYWYRRVMGKEIKFLLHFVKESKQDESGMPNNRFLAERTGGTYSTLKVQPAELEDSGVYFCASSLSSYEQYFGPGTRLTVT.

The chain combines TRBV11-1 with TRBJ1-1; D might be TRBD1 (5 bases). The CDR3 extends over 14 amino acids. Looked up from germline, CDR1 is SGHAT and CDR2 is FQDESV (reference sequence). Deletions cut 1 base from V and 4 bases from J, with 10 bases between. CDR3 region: CASSLGGVGTEAFF. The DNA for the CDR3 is TGTGCCAGCAGCTTAGGGGGCGTGGGCACTGAAGCTTTCTTT.

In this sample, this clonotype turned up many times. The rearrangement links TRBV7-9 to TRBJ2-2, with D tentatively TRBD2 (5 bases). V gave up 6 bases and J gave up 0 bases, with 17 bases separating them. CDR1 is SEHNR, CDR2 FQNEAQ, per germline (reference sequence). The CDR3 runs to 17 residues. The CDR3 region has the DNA TGTGCCAGCAGTTCTATACTAGGCCCCACGAACACCGGGGAGCTGTTTTTT. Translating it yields CASSSILGPTNTGELFF.